Here is one T cell receptor (beta chain) with its context. Its antigen is not identified. Patients were excluded if they had other autoimmune diseases or uncontrolled infections, and likewise if pregnancy or lactation applied. Diagnosis relied on clinical symptoms, serum thyroxine, TRAb, thyroid ultrasound and orbital computed tomography. Germline lookup yields CDR1 ENHRY and CDR2 SYGVKD. Trimming removed 3 bases from V and 0 bases from J; junction bases left unmatched: 5. This CDR3 is built from 16 residues. The entry originates in a study of Graves' ophthalmopathy and Graves' hyperthyroidism. Study background: Hyperthyroidism was considered stable when no ophthalmopathy appeared within 18 months of follow-up. Points from the study as a whole: In blood appeared most of the expanded thyroid clonotypes whose frequency exceeded 0.001.

The authors amplified TCR beta CDR3 regions, and they did so from RNA transcripts for repertoire sequencing. A first-round RT-PCR used HTBI primers, followed by a second-round multiplex PCR. TCRdb processed the multiplex PCR reads anew with MiXCR; each CDR3 protein has one entry. The sample lists about 500,000 distinct CDR3 sequences, roughly 39% occurring once. The chain combines TRBV10-3 with TRBJ1-3; 7 bases map to TRBD1. The receptor's source is an adult man with Graves' hyperthyroidism. The specimen was peripheral blood or thyroid tissue (not recorded which). The CDR3 bases are TGTGCCATCAGTGATAGGGACAGCAGCTCTGGAAACACCATATATTTT. It codes for CAISDRDSSSGNTIYF.